These 25 T cell receptor beta chains were all obtained from the same sample, sequenced in a study of T cell responses to AZD1222 COVID-19 vaccine. TCRdb keeps only in-frame clones here, not all; method: immunoSEQ multiplex PCR. The sample includes approximately 120,000 clones, about 88% seen only once; the top ten take 4.4%. The sequencing here drew on peripheral blood, taken on day 0 of AZD1222 vaccination. The receptors here all came from an adult in good health.

The gene calls are TRBV27 and TRBJ1-2; maybe TRBD1 (5 bases). CDR1 is MNHEY, CDR2 SMNVEV, per germline (reference sequence). Trimming stripped 4 bases from V and 6 bases from J, with 18 bases between. The CDR3 is made up of 15 amino acids. CDR3: CASSSNIGRGNGYTF. For the CDR3, the DNA is TGTGCCAGCAGTTCGAACATTGGGAGGGGCAATGGCTACACCTTC.

The DNA of the CDR3 is TGTGCCTGGAGGCCCCGGAATGGCTACACCTTC. Its protein product is CAWRPRNGYTF. This chain uses TRBV30 with TRBJ1-2, with D hard to call. Germline V CDR1 and CDR2: GTSNPN, SVGIG (reference sequence). V lost 3 bases, J lost 6 bases, and 8 bases lay in between. The CDR3 has 11 amino acids.

This chain uses TRBV12-3 or TRBV12-4 with TRBJ1-3; no reliable D call. This CDR3 has 13 amino acids. Trimming took off 8 bases at V and 5 bases at J, with 13 bases between the two ends. This CDR3 is CASYRVGRNTIYF. In nucleotides, the CDR3 is TGTGCCAGCTATCGAGTGGGCCGAAACACCATATATTTT.

The chain combines TRBV12-1 with TRBJ2-1; the DNA was not used to check the table's D call, TRBD1. TRBV12-1 is a pseudogene locus. The CDR3 runs 15 residues. The CDR3 loop reads CASTPTGGSYNEQFF. Here the CDR3 DNA reads TGTGCCAGCACCCCGACAGGGGGCTCCTACAATGAGCAGTTCTTC.

This chain connects TRBV6-2 or TRBV6-3 to TRBJ1-5; D not certain. Germline lookup yields CDR1 MNHEY and CDR2 SVGEGT. The CDR3 loop spans 16 amino acids. V lost 0 bases and J lost 4, with 13 bases in between. The CDR3 loop reads CASSYSVSWINQPQHF. DNA for the CDR3: TGTGCCAGCAGTTACTCTGTCAGTTGGATAAATCAGCCCCAGCATTTT.

The rearrangement joins TRBV4-3 to TRBJ1-5, with D uncertain. Germline V lookup: CDR1 LGHNA, CDR2 YSLEER. The length of the CDR3 is 16 residues. V shed 0 bases and J shed 3 bases, with 12 bases lying between them. The DNA for the CDR3 is TGCGCCAGCAGCCAAGAGGTTGGGCAGATCAATCAGCCCCAGCATTTT. Translation: CASSQEVGQINQPQHF.

This chain joins TRBV18 and TRBJ2-1, with 7 nucleotides matching TRBD1. The ends lost 4 bases at V and 0 bases at J; junction bases unmatched: 3. The CDR3 consists of 15 residues. Per the germline V gene, CDR1 is KGHSH and CDR2 is LQKENI. The CDR3 region is CASSQGGYSYNEQFF. DNA of the CDR3: TGTGCCAGCTCACAAGGGGGCTACTCCTACAATGAGCAGTTCTTC.

V and J are TRBV5-1 and TRBJ2-1, with 11 bases identical to TRBD2. Germline CDR1 reads SGHRS; CDR2 reads YFSETQ. This CDR3 has 16 amino acids. V was clipped by 2 bases and J by 4 bases; unmatched bases: 5. CDR3 in amino acids: CASSFGGTSGYNEQFF. Written as DNA, the CDR3 is TGCGCCAGCAGCTTTGGCGGGACTAGCGGTTACAATGAGCAGTTCTTC.

The rearrangement links TRBV13 to TRBJ2-3, with D perhaps TRBD2 (5 bases). CDR3 size: 15 residues. Germline CDR1 is PRHDT and CDR2 is FYEKMQ (reference sequence). Trimming took 3 bases from V and 2 from J, leaving 12 bases between them. The CDR3 loop is CASSLRVIITDTQYF. As DNA, the CDR3 is TGTGCCAGCAGCTTGAGGGTAATTATCACAGATACGCAGTATTTT.

The genes are TRBV24-1 and TRBJ2-1, with 8 nucleotides matching TRBD2. The CDR3 is 15 amino acids. The V and J ends lost 8 bases and 3 bases, in that order; junction bases with no gene match: 8. In germline, CDR1 is KGHDR, CDR2 SFDVKD. Here the CDR3 reads CATKGSGAYYNEQFF. In nucleotides, the CDR3 is TGTGCCACCAAAGGTAGCGGGGCTTACTACAATGAGCAGTTCTTC.

CDR3 sequence: CASSDSRGPTDTQYF. The CDR3 region has the DNA TGTGCCAGCAGTGACTCGAGAGGGCCTACAGATACGCAGTATTTT. The genes are TRBV6-4 and TRBJ2-3, with D possibly TRBD2 on 5 matching bases. CDR1 is MRHNA, CDR2 SNTAGT, per germline. The CDR3 is made up of 15 amino acids. The V and J ends lost 0 bases and 3 bases respectively, with 10 bases between them.

V usage is TRBV6-2 or TRBV6-3 and J usage is TRBJ1-2; D unclear. In germline, CDR1 is MNHEY, CDR2 SVGEGT. This CDR3 is built from 14 residues. V was pared by 7 bases and J by 6 bases, with 18 bases between. The CDR3 spells CASTPGAHIDGYTF. CDR3 in DNA: TGTGCCAGCACCCCGGGAGCCCACATAGATGGCTACACCTTC.

This clone was recorded a few times. V usage is TRBV4-2 and J usage is TRBJ2-7; a possible D gene is TRBD2 (6 bases). Looked up from germline, CDR1 is LGHNA and CDR2 is YNFKEQ. This CDR3 contains 16 residues. Trimming removed 4 bases from V and 4 bases from J, with 20 bases in between. The DNA for the CDR3 is TGTGCCAGCAGCCCCAGGCGGGGCGATGGCCCGTACGAGCAGTACTTC. Protein: CASSPRRGDGPYEQYF.

The gene calls are TRBV30 and TRBJ2-7; either TRBD1 or TRBD2 may fit D (5 bases each). Germline V gene sequence: CDR1 GTSNPN, CDR2 SVGIG (reference sequence). The length of the CDR3 is 13 residues. The ends were cut back, 4 bases at V and 4 bases at J, with 14 bases in the middle. CDR3 in DNA: TGTGCCTGGACCGGCGGCAGGGAGTACGAGCAGTACTTC. Residues: CAWTGGREYEQYF.

The chain recombines TRBV5-1 with TRBJ2-2; 9 bases map to TRBD2. The V gene end was trimmed by 4 bases and the J gene end by 4 bases; junction bases not matched to a gene: 2. The CDR3 is 14 amino acids. Germline V CDR1 and CDR2: SGHRS, YFSETQ. This CDR3 reads CASSVSGSTGELFF. DNA for the CDR3: TGCGCCAGCAGCGTTAGCGGGAGCACCGGGGAGCTGTTTTTT.

This clone was found once. This chain connects TRBV10-3 to TRBJ1-5; 7 bases line up with TRBD1. CDR1 is ENHRY and CDR2 is SYGVKD in the germline V gene. The V gene end was trimmed by 10 bases and the J gene end by 6 bases; junction bases not matched to a gene: 12. The CDR3 runs to 14 residues. The DNA for the CDR3 is TGTGCCACTAGCCTCAGGGGGGAGGGTCAGCCCCAGCATTTT. Its translation: CATSLRGEGQPQHF.

The chain links TRBV7-2 to TRBJ2-3; weak D call: TRBD2 (6 bases). Trimming removed 2 bases at V and 2 bases at J, with 8 bases between. Per the germline V gene, CDR1 is SGHTA and CDR2 is FQGNSA. CDR3 length: 14 residues. The CDR3 loop reads CASSLWRDTDTQYF. In nucleotides, the CDR3 is TGTGCCAGCAGCTTATGGCGGGACACAGATACGCAGTATTTT.

This rearrangement joins TRBV30 to TRBJ2-1; no reliable D call. This CDR3 spans 11 amino acids. Germline-derived CDR1 and CDR2 are GTSNPN and SVGIG (reference sequence). With 4 bases removed from V and 3 bases from J, the gap between germline ends came to 4 bases. CDR3 nucleotides: TGTGCCTGGACTGTCTACAATGAGCAGTTCTTC. This translates into CAWTVYNEQFF.

The chain carries TRBV1 and TRBJ2-3; the table names TRBD2, a call not compared with the DNA. TRBV1 is marked as a pseudogene. The CDR3 is 19 residues long. Here the CDR3 reads CTSSQDGQGKASGGDTQYF. CDR3 sequence (DNA): TGCACCAGCAGCCAAGATGGGCAGGGGAAGGCTAGCGGGGGTGATACGCAGTATTTT.

This clone appeared a few times. The chain employs TRBV9 and TRBJ2-2; D perhaps matches TRBD1 (5 bases). CDR1 and CDR2 from the germline V gene are SGDLS and YYNGEE. V shed 0 bases and J shed 5 bases, with 11 bases lying between them. The CDR3 is 15 amino acids. This chain's CDR3 is CASSVGQGETGELFF. The CDR3 DNA sequence: TGTGCCAGCAGCGTAGGGCAGGGCGAGACCGGGGAGCTGTTTTTT.

The rearrangement uses TRBV10-3 and TRBJ1-1; D is perhaps TRBD1 (5 bases). The CDR3 totals 12 residues. Germline V gene sequence: CDR1 ENHRY, CDR2 SYGVKD. The V and J ends lost 6 bases and 7 bases respectively, with 12 bases between them. CDR3 region: CAISSTEVEAFF. The CDR3 region has the DNA TGTGCCATCAGCTCGACAGAGGTTGAAGCTTTCTTT.

This sequence joins TRBV10-3 and TRBJ2-5; a weak D match, TRBD1 (5 bases). In germline, CDR1 is ENHRY, CDR2 SYGVKD. This CDR3 spans 16 amino acids. Trimming removed 6 bases at V and 2 bases at J, with 19 bases between. The CDR3 region has the DNA TGTGCCATCAGCCTCGGTTTGGGTGCAGGGCAAGAGACCCAGTACTTC. Its translation is CAISLGLGAGQETQYF.

The CDR3 spells CASSQGGGGTGGTEAFF. The CDR3 DNA reads as TGTGCCAGCAGCCAGGGAGGAGGAGGGACAGGGGGGACTGAAGCTTTCTTT. The J gene is TRBJ1-1, the V gene TRBV4-2; 11 nucleotides agree with TRBD1. Germline V CDR1 and CDR2: LGHNA, YNFKEQ. The CDR3 covers 17 residues. Trimming cost V 3 bases and J 5 bases; bases outside gene matches: 11.

CDR3 region: CATSAVQGVFETQYF. In nucleotides, the CDR3 is TGTGCCACCAGTGCCGTACAGGGAGTCTTCGAGACCCAGTACTTC. The V and J genes are TRBV24-1 and TRBJ2-5; D might be TRBD1 (6 bases). Trimming took 5 bases from V and 5 from J, leaving 17 bases between them. The CDR3 totals 15 residues. The germline CDR1 and CDR2 sequences are KGHDR and SFDVKD.

The chain carries TRBV7-6 and TRBJ1-4; D gene uncertain. Germline-derived CDR1 and CDR2 are SGHVS and FNYEAQ. This CDR3 spans 15 amino acids. The V end lost 1 base, the J end lost 2 bases, and 8 bases lay between the germline ends. CDR3 amino acids: CASSLEAMTNEKLFF. CDR3 DNA: TGTGCCAGCAGCTTAGAGGCGATGACTAATGAAAAACTGTTTTTT.